This TCR beta chain was captured in a study of graft-versus-host responses after intestinal transplantation. As for the study in general: Transplants given to recipients were multivisceral, liver-intestinal, or isolated intestinal. Every one of the recipients received anti-thymocyte globulin induction and afterwards took tacrolimus and steroids for three to four years.

Sequenced by immunoSEQ multiplex PCR; TCRdb stores in-frame clones only, minus some. Here the sample spans roughly 85,000 clones, about 91% being singletons. The germline CDR1 and CDR2 sequences are SGHVS and FNYEAQ. V was trimmed by 5 bases and J by 2 bases, leaving 9 bases between them. CDR3 length: 13 amino acids. On this clone itself: Its target is not known.

Findings and caveats of the study: Detection of GvH clones occurred in recipient marrow, and some had their first appearance in ileum or blood. Some patients had graft-donor T cell macrochimerism, and their allografts showed high graft-versus-host to host-versus-graft clonal ratios.

The TCR sequence derives from a human donor who was the organ donor for an intestinal transplant. The starting material was unstimulated CD8+ T cells sorted from spleen or lymph node cells, obtained before transplant. This chain uses TRBV7-6 with TRBJ1-2; D call uncertain. CDR3 nucleotide sequence: TGTGCCAGCAGCCTCGACGGGAACTATGGCTACACCTTC. Encoded protein: CASSLDGNYGYTF.